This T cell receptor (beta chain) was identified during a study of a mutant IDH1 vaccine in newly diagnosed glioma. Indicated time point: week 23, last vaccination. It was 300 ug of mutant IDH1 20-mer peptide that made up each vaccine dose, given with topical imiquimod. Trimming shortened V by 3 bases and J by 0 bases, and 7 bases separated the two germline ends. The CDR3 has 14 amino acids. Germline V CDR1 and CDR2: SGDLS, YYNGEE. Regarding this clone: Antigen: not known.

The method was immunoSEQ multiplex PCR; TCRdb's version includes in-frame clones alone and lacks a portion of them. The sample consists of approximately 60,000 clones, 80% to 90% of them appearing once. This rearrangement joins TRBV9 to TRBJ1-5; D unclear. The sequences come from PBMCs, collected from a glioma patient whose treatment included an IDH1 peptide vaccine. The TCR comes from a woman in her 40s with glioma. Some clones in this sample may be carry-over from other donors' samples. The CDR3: CASSAGPSNQPQHF. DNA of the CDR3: TGTGCCAGCAGCGCCGGACCTAGCAATCAGCCCCAGCATTTT.